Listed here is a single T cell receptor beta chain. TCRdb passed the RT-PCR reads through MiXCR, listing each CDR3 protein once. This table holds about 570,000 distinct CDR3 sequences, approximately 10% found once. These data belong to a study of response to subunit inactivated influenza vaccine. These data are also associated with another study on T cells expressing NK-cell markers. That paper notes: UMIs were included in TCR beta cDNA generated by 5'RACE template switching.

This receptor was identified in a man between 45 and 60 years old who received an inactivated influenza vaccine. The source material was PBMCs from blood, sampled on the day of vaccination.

The CDR3, as DNA: TGTGCCAGCAGCTTTTCTCTTGGGTCCGACTATGGCTACACCTTC. As protein: CASSFSLGSDYGYTF. The chain employs TRBV7-9 and TRBJ1-2; no firm D call. Trimming left V 3 bases short and J 3 bases short, with 14 bases between. The CDR3 is 15 amino acids. In germline, CDR1 is SEHNR, CDR2 FQNEAQ (reference sequence). The full variable domain, its missing parts supplied by reference TRBV7-9 and TRBJ1-2, is DTGVSQNPRHKITKRGQNVTFRCDPISEHNRLYWYRQTLGQGPEFLTYFQNEAQLEKSRLLSDRFSAERPKGSFSTLEIQRTEQGDSAMYLCASSFSLGSDYGYTFGSGTRLTVV.